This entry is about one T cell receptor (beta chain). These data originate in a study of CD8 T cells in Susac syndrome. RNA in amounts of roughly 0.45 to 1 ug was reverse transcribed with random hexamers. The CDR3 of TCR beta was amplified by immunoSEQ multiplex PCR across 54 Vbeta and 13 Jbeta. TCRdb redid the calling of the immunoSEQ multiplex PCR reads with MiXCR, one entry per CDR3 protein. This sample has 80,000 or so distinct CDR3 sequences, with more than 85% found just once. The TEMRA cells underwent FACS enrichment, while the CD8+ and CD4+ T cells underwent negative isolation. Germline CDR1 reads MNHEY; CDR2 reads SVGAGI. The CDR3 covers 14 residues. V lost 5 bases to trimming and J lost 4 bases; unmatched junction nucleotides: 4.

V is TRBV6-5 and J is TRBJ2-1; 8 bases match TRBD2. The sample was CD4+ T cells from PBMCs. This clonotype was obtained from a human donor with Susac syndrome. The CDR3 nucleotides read TGTGCCAGCAGTCGGCGGGGGGAATACAATGAGCAGTTCTTC. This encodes CASSRRGEYNEQFF.